This T cell receptor (beta chain) came from a study of cytomegalovirus exposure and HLA in healthy donors. Study-level information: The 130 or so validation repertoires and the approximately 630 first-cohort repertoires shared a platform, a later analysis reported.

This clone was seen a handful of times. The V end lost 7 bases, the J end lost 4 bases, and 12 bases lay between the germline ends. Germline CDR1 reads SGHRS; CDR2 reads YFSETQ. This CDR3 is built from 13 residues. From the roughly 120-subject validation cohort, which was separate from the roughly 630-subject first cohort, the donors were drawn. The protocol was immunoSEQ multiplex PCR, while the TCRdb copy is restricted to in-frame clones and leaves out a portion. Of approximately 150,000 clones listed, around 90% are singletons. This receptor was identified in a man younger than 35 in good health and CMV-seropositive. Sequenced material: PBMCs. The genes are TRBV5-1 and TRBJ2-1; D is perhaps TRBD1 (6 bases). CDR3 coding DNA: TGCGCCAGCGGACAGCCGTCTTACAATGAGCAGTTCTTC. The encoded protein is CASGQPSYNEQFF.